Shown below are 10 T cell receptor beta chains from a single sample sequenced in a study of control samples from healthy donors and cancer patients. The method was immunoSEQ multiplex PCR; TCRdb's version includes in-frame clones alone and lacks a portion of them. Counted here are tens of thousands of clones, 83% occurring once; the ten biggest clones make up roughly 27%. The sequenced sample was PBMCs. Every receptor here comes from a man in his sixties with head and neck cancer.

The V and J genes are TRBV19 and TRBJ1-2; the D is unclear. The CDR3 extends over 13 amino acids. The germline gives CDR1 LNHDA, CDR2 SQIVND (reference sequence). Trimming shortened V by 0 bases and J by 5 bases, and 7 bases separated the two germline ends. Here the CDR3 reads CASSIEGSYGYTF. CDR3 in DNA: TGTGCCAGTAGTATAGAGGGTAGTTATGGCTACACCTTC.

The chain joins TRBV6-2 or TRBV6-3 to TRBJ1-1, with D perhaps matching TRBD1 (6 bases). Looked up from germline, CDR1 is MNHEY and CDR2 is SVGEGT. This CDR3 contains 13 residues. Trimming took off 6 bases at V and 6 bases at J, with 14 bases between the two ends. The CDR3 protein is CASSWGGAAEAFF. The CDR3 DNA sequence: TGTGCCAGCAGCTGGGGGGGGGCCGCTGAAGCTTTCTTT.

This clone is a singleton in its sample. This chain links TRBV7-2 with TRBJ1-5; no definite D call. The V gene lost 4 bases and the J gene lost 0 bases, with 7 bases spanning the gap. CDR3 length: 14 amino acids. The V gene's germline CDR1 is SGHTA and CDR2 FQGNSA. The CDR3 DNA sequence: TGTGCCAGCAGCTCTGCAGTTAGCAATCAGCCCCAGCATTTT. Translating gives CASSSAVSNQPQHF. Combining the CDR3 with reference TRBV7-2 and TRBJ1-5 gives the whole variable domain GAGVSQSPSNKVTEKGKDVELRCDPISGHTALYWYRQSLGQGLEFLIYFQGNSAPDKSGLPSDRFSAERTGGSVSTLTIQRTQQEDSAVYLCASSSAVSNQPQHFGDGTRLSIL.

This sequence joins TRBV7-2 and TRBJ1-2; TRBD1 aligns across 7 bases. The CDR3 runs 14 residues. With 1 base clipped from V and 7 bases from J, the junction kept 6 bases outside the gene matches. CDR1 and CDR2 from the germline V gene are SGHTA and FQGNSA. This chain's CDR3 is CASSLVDREAGYTF. The CDR3 DNA reads as TGTGCCAGCAGCTTAGTTGACAGGGAGGCTGGCTACACCTTC.

This sequence joins TRBV11-2 and TRBJ2-2; D ambiguous. This CDR3 is 14 amino acids long. Germline-derived CDR1 and CDR2 are SGHAT and FQNNGV. V lost 2 bases to trimming and J lost 2 bases, with 6 bases between them. The DNA for the CDR3 is TGTGCCAGCAGCTTACAGCCTAACACCGGGGAGCTGTTTTTT. This sequence encodes CASSLQPNTGELFF.

The rearrangement joins TRBV18 to TRBJ2-1; TRBD2 matches 13 bases. The ends lost 1 base at V and 0 bases at J; junction bases unmatched: 9. Germline V gene sequence: CDR1 KGHSH, CDR2 LQKENI. The CDR3 contains 20 residues. The CDR3 DNA sequence: TGTGCCAGCTCACCACGGACTAGCGGGGGATTCCTCAGCTCCTACAATGAGCAGTTCTTC. Encoded protein: CASSPRTSGGFLSSYNEQFF.

The chain links TRBV7-9 to TRBJ1-2; D is undetermined. CDR1 is SEHNR, CDR2 FQNEAQ, per germline (reference sequence). V was cut by 3 bases and J by 8 bases, with 16 bases left in between. CDR3 length: 14 residues. CDR3 coding DNA: TGTGCCAGCAGCTTTGGCCCGGGTTCTAGCGGCTACACCTTC. Amino acids: CASSFGPGSSGYTF.

The chain uses TRBV24-1 and TRBJ2-2, with 7 bases matching TRBD2. Germline V gene sequence: CDR1 KGHDR, CDR2 SFDVKD. The CDR3 covers 14 residues. Unmatched junction bases numbered 3, after V lost 5 bases and J lost 4 bases. The CDR3 DNA follows: TGTGCCACCAGTGTAGCGGGCGGCACCGGGGAGCTGTTTTTT. Residues: CATSVAGGTGELFF.

The V call is TRBV24-1, the J call TRBJ2-3, with no clear D. The CDR3 loop spans 14 amino acids. Germline assignment: CDR1 KGHDR and CDR2 SFDVKD. Trimming took 2 bases from V and 7 from J, leaving 12 bases between them. CDR3 coding DNA: TGTGCCACCAGTGATTCCCGCTTGGGGTATACGCAGTATTTT. Its translation: CATSDSRLGYTQYF.

This chain connects TRBV20-1 to TRBJ1-5; D uncertain. V lost 3 bases, J lost 2 bases, and 17 bases lay in between. This CDR3 contains 16 residues. Per the germline V gene, CDR1 is DFQATT and CDR2 is SNEGSKA (reference sequence). DNA of the CDR3: TGCAGTGCTAGTCCTAGGGCAGCCGGTGGCAATCAGCCCCAGCATTTT. It translates to CSASPRAAGGNQPQHF.